These 11 T cell receptor beta chains originate from one sample sequenced in a study of T cell responses to AZD1222 COVID-19 vaccine. Produced via immunoSEQ multiplex PCR; TCRdb's table is partial and in-frame only. This table has approximately 96,000 clones, about 89% appearing once. The specimen comprised peripheral blood, sampled 28 days after the second AZD1222 dose. Receptors were obtained from an adult who received the AZD1222 COVID-19 vaccine.

The chain is built from TRBV18 and TRBJ2-1, with a possible D match to TRBD2 (6 bases). Trimming took off 0 bases at V and 5 bases at J, with 17 bases between the two ends. The CDR3 spans 17 residues. Germline lookup yields CDR1 KGHSH and CDR2 LQKENI. In DNA form, the CDR3 reads TGTGCCAGCTCACCACCGGCGGGGCGTGGGAAAAACAATGAGCAGTTCTTC. The encoded protein is CASSPPAGRGKNNEQFF. The full variable domain, its missing parts supplied by reference TRBV18 and TRBJ2-1, is NAGVMQNPRHLVRRRGQEARLRCSPMKGHSHVYWYRQLPEEGLKFMVYLQKENIIDESGMPKERFSAEFPKEGPSILRIQQVVRGDSAAYFCASSPPAGRGKNNEQFFGPGTRLTVL.

The chain joins TRBV7-6 to TRBJ2-1; 7 bases are shared with TRBD2. The CDR3 extends over 16 amino acids. Germline V gives CDR1 SGHVS, CDR2 FNYEAQ. Trimming removed 6 bases from V and 7 bases from J; junction bases left unmatched: 15. The CDR3 loop is CASSLGTPSGRNEQFF. Here the CDR3 DNA reads TGTGCCAGCAGTCTAGGGACGCCTAGCGGTAGGAATGAGCAGTTCTTC.

The rearrangement uses TRBV11-2 and TRBJ1-4, with D perhaps matching TRBD1 (5 bases). This CDR3 contains 18 residues. The germline V and J ends were trimmed by 0 bases and 6 bases, with 20 bases remaining between them. The germline V gene has CDR1 SGHAT and CDR2 FQNNGV. CDR3 protein: CASSLDFGASGLYEKLFF. The CDR3 DNA sequence: TGTGCCAGCAGCTTAGATTTCGGGGCGTCAGGGTTGTATGAAAAACTGTTTTTT.

V and J are TRBV10-3 and TRBJ1-1; tentatively, D is TRBD1 (5 bases). V was clipped by 2 bases and J by 5 bases, with 12 bases between them. CDR1 is ENHRY, CDR2 SYGVKD, per germline. The CDR3 spans 14 residues. The CDR3 loop is CAISETLGTTEAFF. The CDR3 DNA reads TGTGCCATCAGTGAGACTCTCGGGACGACTGAAGCTTTCTTT.

The chain joins TRBV5-6 to TRBJ1-2; no reliable D call. CDR1 and CDR2 from the germline V gene are SGHDT and YYEEEE. The V end was cut by 2 bases, the J end by 0 bases, with 14 bases between. The CDR3 has 16 residues. CDR3 bases: TGTGCCAGCAGCTTAGATTGGAGAAGGGCTAACTATGGCTACACCTTC. Its protein is CASSLDWRRANYGYTF.

J is TRBJ2-3 and V is TRBV3-1 (or the pseudogene TRBV3-2); D not resolved. The germline V gene has CDR1 LGHDT and CDR2 YNNKEL (reference sequence). This CDR3 has 15 residues. Trimming took 4 bases from V and 0 from J, leaving 11 bases between them. This CDR3 reads CASSRRLQSTDTQYF. CDR3 sequence (DNA): TGTGCCAGCAGCCGGCGCTTACAGAGCACAGATACGCAGTATTTT.

The chain couples TRBV6-5 to TRBJ2-1, with 8 nucleotides matching TRBD2. Trimming cost V 6 bases and J 10 bases; bases outside gene matches: 11. The CDR3 loop spans 14 amino acids. The V gene's germline CDR1 is MNHEY and CDR2 SVGAGI. The CDR3 DNA is TGTGCCAGCAGCGCCCCCGGGACTAGAAACGAGCAGTTCTTC. It specifies CASSAPGTRNEQFF.

The V and J genes are TRBV6-5 and TRBJ1-6; D gene unclear. V lost 7 bases and J lost 10, with 11 bases in between. CDR1 and CDR2 from the germline V gene are MNHEY and SVGAGI. The CDR3 contains 12 residues. This CDR3 reads CASNKPGSPLHF. The CDR3 nucleotides are TGTGCCAGCAACAAACCCGGGTCACCCCTCCACTTT.

This clone was counted between two and nine times. The chain uses TRBV24-1 and TRBJ1-5; a possible D gene is TRBD1 (5 bases). Germline CDR1 and CDR2: KGHDR and SFDVKD. Trimming took off 1 base at V and 7 bases at J, with 19 bases between the two ends. The CDR3 spans 17 residues. The CDR3 loop is CATSDFSVQGYNQPQHF. The CDR3 bases are TGTGCCACCAGTGATTTTAGTGTCCAGGGTTACAACCAGCCCCAGCATTTT.

This chain joins TRBV9 and TRBJ2-7; 8 bases fit TRBD2. After removal of 3 bases from V and 4 bases from J, the junction contained 6 bases not matched to a gene. CDR1 is SGDLS, CDR2 YYNGEE, per germline. The CDR3 spans 14 residues. CDR3 DNA sequence: TGTGCCAGCAGCGGGAGCGGGAGTGGGTACGAGCAGTACTTC. Its translation is CASSGSGSGYEQYF.

The J gene is TRBJ2-2, the V gene TRBV5-6, with TRBD2 identical over 10 bases. Germline V gene sequence: CDR1 SGHDT, CDR2 YYEEEE. The CDR3 has 16 amino acids. Trimming at V came to 3 bases and at J to 5 bases, leaving 7 bases not matched to a gene. Here the CDR3 DNA reads TGTGCCAGCAGCTCCCGACTAGCGGGCCTTACCGGGGAGCTGTTTTTT. As protein: CASSSRLAGLTGELFF.